Shown below are 17 T cell receptor beta chains from a single sample sequenced in a study of T cell repertoires in cytomegalovirus infection. A single record per CDR3 protein comes from TCRdb applying MiXCR to the reads. The table includes roughly 600,000 distinct CDR3 sequences, 20% to 25% detected once. The sample consisted of CD8+ T cells from PBMCs. These receptor sequences come from a human donor in good health (CMV status not recorded). Some clones in this sample may be carry-over from other donors' samples.

A few counts support this clonotype. The gene calls are TRBV29-1 and TRBJ1-1; maybe TRBD1 (5 bases). Germline lookup yields CDR1 SQVTM and CDR2 ANQGSEA. Trimming pared 1 base from V and 0 bases from J, leaving 9 bases between. The CDR3 consists of 14 residues. CDR3 region: CSVEGQLLNTEAFF. The CDR3 DNA sequence: TGCAGCGTTGAAGGACAGTTACTGAACACTGAAGCTTTCTTT.

This clonotype was counted many times. The rearrangement uses TRBV6-1 and TRBJ2-5, with 7 positions matching TRBD2. The CDR3 loop spans 17 amino acids. Germline V CDR1 and CDR2: MNHNS, SASEGT. After removal of 6 bases from V and 2 bases from J, the junction contained 15 bases not matched to a gene. In DNA form, the CDR3 reads TGTGCCAGCAGGGGGGAATCAAGGGAGGGCCCTCAAGAGACCCAGTACTTC. Translating gives CASRGESREGPQETQYF.

The V gene is TRBV13, the J gene TRBJ2-6, with 10 positions matching TRBD1. The V gene's germline CDR1 is PRHDT and CDR2 FYEKMQ (reference sequence). The ends lost 5 bases at V and 5 bases at J; junction bases unmatched: 12. The CDR3 totals 18 residues. CDR3 bases: TGTGCCAGCAGCACCCGACAGGGGGCAGATTCGAGGGCCAACGTCCTGACTTTC. As protein: CASSTRQGADSRANVLTF.

This clonotype was counted at least ten times. The V call is TRBV28, the J call TRBJ2-3; possibly TRBD1 for D (6 bases). The CDR3 runs 14 residues. The V end was cut by 5 bases, the J end by 4 bases, with 13 bases between. Germline V gives CDR1 MDHEN, CDR2 SYDVKM. For the CDR3, the DNA is TGTGCCAGCAGTCTCAGGGGTTGGGCAGATACGCAGTATTTT. It encodes CASSLRGWADTQYF.

The table lists this clonotype with many counts. This rearrangement joins TRBV25-1 to TRBJ1-1; D may be TRBD1 (5 bases). CDR3 length: 14 amino acids. The V end was cut by 2 bases, the J end by 6 bases, with 13 bases between. The germline V gene encodes CDR1 MGHDK and CDR2 SYGVNS. The CDR3 reads CASSEPRGGAEAFF. CDR3 DNA: TGTGCCAGCAGTGAACCCCGAGGAGGGGCTGAAGCTTTCTTT.

This clonotype was seen more than once but under ten times. V gene TRBV19 combines with J gene TRBJ2-1; D is possibly TRBD1 (6 bases). Deletions cut 8 bases from V and 9 bases from J, with 11 bases between. This CDR3 has 11 residues. CDR1 and CDR2 (germline): LNHDA, SQIVND (reference sequence). DNA of the CDR3: TGTGCCAGTGTGGACAGTGGTGAGCAGTTCTTC. Its translation: CASVDSGEQFF.

The chain combines TRBV27 with TRBJ1-4; D is undetermined. The CDR3 is 16 amino acids. The V gene lost 5 bases and the J gene lost 7 bases, with 20 bases spanning the gap. Germline V gives CDR1 MNHEY, CDR2 SMNVEV (reference sequence). The CDR3 nucleotides are TGTGCCAGCAGTCCTGTACGCCTGGGAGCGGGTGAAAAACTGTTTTTT. Translated: CASSPVRLGAGEKLFF.

V gene TRBV29-1 combines with J gene TRBJ2-3; D call uncertain. V shed 3 bases and J shed 14 bases, with 18 bases lying between them. Germline assignment: CDR1 SQVTM and CDR2 ANQGSEA. The CDR3 is 12 amino acids. The CDR3, as DNA: TGCAGCGTTGAGGGCTACTCCTCAACTCTGTATTTT. This translates into CSVEGYSSTLYF.

The rearrangement links TRBV20-1 to TRBJ2-1; D is possibly TRBD1 or TRBD2 (5 bases each). V was trimmed by 7 bases and J by 5 bases, leaving 9 bases between them. Looked up from germline, CDR1 is DFQATT and CDR2 is SNEGSKA (reference sequence). CDR3 length equals 11 residues. This CDR3 is CSEMGDNEQFF. The CDR3 bases are TGCAGTGAGATGGGGGACAATGAGCAGTTCTTC.

Of note for this clonotype: Because it lacks the conserved phenylalanine or tryptophan at the end, this CDR3 is likely a read error. The genes are TRBV14 and TRBJ1-2; maybe TRBD1 (6 bases). The CDR3 length is 18 residues. Germline V CDR1 and CDR2: SGHDN, FVKESK. The V gene lost 3 bases and the J gene lost 8 bases, with 28 bases spanning the gap. The DNA for the CDR3 is TGTGCCAGCAGCCACCGTCACCAGGGGTGGTATCTAGTAGACGGCTACACCTAC. Translated: CASSHRHQGWYLVDGYTY.

This clonotype was observed a few times. V usage is TRBV29-1 and J usage is TRBJ2-1, with D possibly TRBD1 on 5 matching bases. Per the germline V gene, CDR1 is SQVTM and CDR2 is ANQGSEA. Trimming shortened V by 7 bases and J by 9 bases, and 13 bases separated the two germline ends. The CDR3 runs to 11 residues. Written as DNA, the CDR3 is TGCAGCGCCGCAAGAAGGGGTGAGCAGTTCTTC. It translates to CSAARRGEQFF.

This clonotype was detected only a few times. In DNA form, the CDR3 reads TGTGCCAGCAGTGTACGTGCGGGGGGGCGGATGAATGAGCAGTTCTTC. Translated: CASSVRAGGRMNEQFF. The chain recombines TRBV12-3 or TRBV12-4 with TRBJ2-1, with 9 bases fitting TRBD2. The junction had 12 bases not matched to a gene; V was cut back by 5 bases and J by 7 bases. This CDR3 contains 16 residues.

The chain joins TRBV12-3 or TRBV12-4 to TRBJ2-3; possibly TRBD2 for D (5 bases). CDR3 length equals 15 residues. V shed 6 bases and J shed 6 bases, with 19 bases lying between them. CDR3 region: CASRQRTGRRDTQYF. DNA for the CDR3: TGTGCCAGCAGACAGCGGACGGGCCGTCGCGATACGCAGTATTTT.

The sample holds a few counts of this clonotype. The CDR3 loop reads CASSHLPGEQETQYF. The CDR3 DNA reads TGTGCCAGCAGCCATCTTCCAGGGGAACAAGAGACCCAGTACTTC. The chain carries TRBV4-2 and TRBJ2-5; tentative D call: TRBD1 (6 bases). There are 15 residues in the CDR3. Germline V gene lookup returns CDR1 LGHNA and CDR2 YNFKEQ. V lost 3 bases and J 2 bases, leaving 13 bases between the germline ends.

CDR3 amino acids: CASRLRNTGELFF. The CDR3 bases are TGTGCCAGCAGATTAAGGAACACCGGGGAGCTGTTTTTT. The chain couples TRBV6-2 or TRBV6-3 to TRBJ2-2, with no clear D. Germline V gene data show CDR1 as MNHEY and CDR2 as SVGEGT. The CDR3 extends over 13 amino acids. V lost 6 bases, J lost 1 base, and 6 bases lay in between.

This clonotype has just a few counts. The chain couples TRBV2 to TRBJ2-7, with TRBD1 identical over 8 bases. Germline V gene data show CDR1 as SNHLY and CDR2 as FYNNEI. CDR3 length equals 12 residues. This CDR3 is CAKDRDTGEQYF. The CDR3 DNA sequence: TGTGCGAAGGACAGGGACACCGGAGAGCAGTACTTC.

This chain uses TRBV6-6 with TRBJ2-4; D perhaps matches TRBD2 (5 bases). CDR1 and CDR2 from the germline V gene are MNHNY and SVGAGI (reference sequence). Trimming stripped 4 bases from V and 6 bases from J, with 22 bases between. This CDR3 spans 17 amino acids. Here the CDR3 DNA reads TGTGCCAGCAGTTCTTTCCGGACTTCGTCATCTGGAAACATTCAGTACTTC. It yields the protein CASSSFRTSSSGNIQYF.